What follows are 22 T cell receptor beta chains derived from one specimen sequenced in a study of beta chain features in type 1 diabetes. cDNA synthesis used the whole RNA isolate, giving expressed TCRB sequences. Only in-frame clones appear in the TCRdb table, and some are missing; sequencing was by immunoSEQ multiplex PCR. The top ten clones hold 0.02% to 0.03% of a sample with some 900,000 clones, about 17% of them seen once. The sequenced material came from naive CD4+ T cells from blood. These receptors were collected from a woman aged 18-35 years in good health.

The CDR3 bases are TGTGCCAGCAGAGAGGACAGCACATCTGGCAATCAGCCCCAGCATTTT. Protein: CASREDSTSGNQPQHF. This chain links TRBV2 with TRBJ1-5; TRBD1 might be the D (6 bases). V was pared by 6 bases and J by 2 bases, with 17 bases between. Looked up from germline, CDR1 is SNHLY and CDR2 is FYNNEI. CDR3 length equals 16 residues.

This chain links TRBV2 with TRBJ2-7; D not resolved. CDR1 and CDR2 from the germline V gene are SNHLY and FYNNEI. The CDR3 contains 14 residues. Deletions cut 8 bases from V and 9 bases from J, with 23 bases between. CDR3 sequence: CASASPPRSPGQYF. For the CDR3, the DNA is TGTGCCAGCGCTTCCCCACCCCGGTCCCCGGGGCAGTACTTC.

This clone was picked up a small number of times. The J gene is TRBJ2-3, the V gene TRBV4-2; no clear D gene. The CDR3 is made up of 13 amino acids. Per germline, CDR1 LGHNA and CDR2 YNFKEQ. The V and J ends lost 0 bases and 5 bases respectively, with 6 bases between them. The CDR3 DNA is TGTGCCAGCAGCCAAGAGATATTAGATACGCAGTATTTT. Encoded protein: CASSQEILDTQYF.

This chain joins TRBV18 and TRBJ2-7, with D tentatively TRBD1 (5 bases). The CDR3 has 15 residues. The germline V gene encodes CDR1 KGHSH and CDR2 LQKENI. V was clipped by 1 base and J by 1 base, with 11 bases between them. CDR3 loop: CASSPLGAKSYEQYF. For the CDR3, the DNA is TGTGCCAGCTCACCACTAGGGGCTAAATCCTACGAGCAGTACTTC.

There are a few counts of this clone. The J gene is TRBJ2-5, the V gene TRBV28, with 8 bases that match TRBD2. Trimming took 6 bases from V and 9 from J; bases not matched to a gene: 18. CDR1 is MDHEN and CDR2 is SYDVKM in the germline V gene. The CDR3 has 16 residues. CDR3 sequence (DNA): TGTGCCAGCAGCAAACCTTTGACTAGCGTTGCAAGTCCCCAGTACTTC. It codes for CASSKPLTSVASPQYF.

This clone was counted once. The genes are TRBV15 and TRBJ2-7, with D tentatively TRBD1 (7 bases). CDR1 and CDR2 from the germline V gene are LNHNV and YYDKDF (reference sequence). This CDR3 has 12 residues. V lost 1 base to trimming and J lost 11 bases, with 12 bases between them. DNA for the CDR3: TGTGCCACCAGCAGAGGCGGGACAGACAAGTACTTC. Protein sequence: CATSRGGTDKYF.

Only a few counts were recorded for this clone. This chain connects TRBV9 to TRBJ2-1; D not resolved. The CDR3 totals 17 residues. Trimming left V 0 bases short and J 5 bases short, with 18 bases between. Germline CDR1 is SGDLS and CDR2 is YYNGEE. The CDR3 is CASSVVADRSGHNEQFF. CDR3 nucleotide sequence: TGTGCCAGCAGCGTAGTAGCCGACCGGTCTGGTCACAATGAGCAGTTCTTC.

CDR3 nucleotides: TGCGCCAGCAGAAAGGACAGTTTCTCCTACGAGCAGTACTTC. Protein: CASRKDSFSYEQYF. V gene TRBV5-1 combines with J gene TRBJ2-7; D perhaps matches TRBD1 (6 bases). Deletions cut 5 bases from V and 0 bases from J, with 12 bases between. The CDR3 length is 14 residues. Germline CDR1 is SGHRS and CDR2 is YFSETQ.

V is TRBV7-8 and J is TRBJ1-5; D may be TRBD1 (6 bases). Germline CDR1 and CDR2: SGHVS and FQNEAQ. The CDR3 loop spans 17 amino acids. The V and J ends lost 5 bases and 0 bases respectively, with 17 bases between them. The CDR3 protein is CASSHTPGGSSNQPQHF. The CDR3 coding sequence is TGTGCCAGCAGCCACACCCCGGGGGGCTCTAGCAATCAGCCCCAGCATTTT.

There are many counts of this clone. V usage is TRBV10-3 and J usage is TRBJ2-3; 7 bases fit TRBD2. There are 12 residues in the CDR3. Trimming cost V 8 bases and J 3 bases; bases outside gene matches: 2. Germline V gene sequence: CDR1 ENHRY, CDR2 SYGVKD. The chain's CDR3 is CAIGDYTDTQYF. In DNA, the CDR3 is TGTGCCATCGGGGACTATACAGATACGCAGTATTTT.

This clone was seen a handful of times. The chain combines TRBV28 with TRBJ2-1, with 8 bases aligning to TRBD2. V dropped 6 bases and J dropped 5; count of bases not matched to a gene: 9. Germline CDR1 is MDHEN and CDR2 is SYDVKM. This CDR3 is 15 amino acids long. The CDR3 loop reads CASSSGTRIHNEQFF. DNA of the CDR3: TGTGCCAGCAGCTCCGGGACTAGGATTCACAATGAGCAGTTCTTC.

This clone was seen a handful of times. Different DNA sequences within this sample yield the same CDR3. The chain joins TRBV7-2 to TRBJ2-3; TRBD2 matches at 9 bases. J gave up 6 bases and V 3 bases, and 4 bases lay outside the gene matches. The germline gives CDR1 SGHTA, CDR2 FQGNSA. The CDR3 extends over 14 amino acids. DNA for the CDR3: TGTGCCAGCAGCTTGGGACTAGCTGGGGATACGCAGTATTTT. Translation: CASSLGLAGDTQYF. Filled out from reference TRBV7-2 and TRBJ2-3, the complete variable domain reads GAGVSQSPSNKVTEKGKDVELRCDPISGHTALYWYRQSLGQGLEFLIYFQGNSAPDKSGLPSDRFSAERTGGSVSTLTIQRTQQEDSAVYLCASSLGLAGDTQYFGPGTRLTVL.

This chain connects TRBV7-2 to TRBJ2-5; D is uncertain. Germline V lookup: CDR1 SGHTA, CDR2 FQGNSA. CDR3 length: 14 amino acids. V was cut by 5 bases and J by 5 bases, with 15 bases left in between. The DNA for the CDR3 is TGTGCCAGCAGCACCCATGGCCGCGCGGAGACCCAGTACTTC. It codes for CASSTHGRAETQYF.

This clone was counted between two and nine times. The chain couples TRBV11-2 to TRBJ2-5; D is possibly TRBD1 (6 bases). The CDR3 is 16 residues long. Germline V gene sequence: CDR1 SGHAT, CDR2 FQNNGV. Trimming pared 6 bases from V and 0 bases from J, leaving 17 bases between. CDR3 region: CASRRGMIRDQETQYF. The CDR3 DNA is TGTGCCAGCAGAAGGGGGATGATCCGGGACCAAGAGACCCAGTACTTC.

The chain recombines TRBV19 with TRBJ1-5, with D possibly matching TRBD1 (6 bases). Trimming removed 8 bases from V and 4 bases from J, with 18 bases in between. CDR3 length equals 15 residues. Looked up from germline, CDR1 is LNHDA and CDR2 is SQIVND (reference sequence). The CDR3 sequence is CASLKGDRRNQPQHF. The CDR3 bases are TGTGCCAGTCTAAAAGGAGACAGGAGAAATCAGCCCCAGCATTTT.

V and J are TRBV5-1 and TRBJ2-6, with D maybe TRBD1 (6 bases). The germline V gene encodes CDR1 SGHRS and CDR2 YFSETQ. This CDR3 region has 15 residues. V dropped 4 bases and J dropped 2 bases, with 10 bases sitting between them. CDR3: CASSINRAGANVLTF. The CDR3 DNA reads TGCGCCAGCAGCATAAACAGGGCTGGGGCCAACGTCCTGACTTTC.

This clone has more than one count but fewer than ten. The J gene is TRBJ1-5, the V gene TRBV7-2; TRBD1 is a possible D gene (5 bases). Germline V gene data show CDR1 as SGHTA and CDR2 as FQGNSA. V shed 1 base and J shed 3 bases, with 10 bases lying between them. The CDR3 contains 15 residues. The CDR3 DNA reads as TGTGCCAGCAGCTTAGTGGGGGGTCCCAATCAGCCCCAGCATTTT. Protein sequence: CASSLVGGPNQPQHF.

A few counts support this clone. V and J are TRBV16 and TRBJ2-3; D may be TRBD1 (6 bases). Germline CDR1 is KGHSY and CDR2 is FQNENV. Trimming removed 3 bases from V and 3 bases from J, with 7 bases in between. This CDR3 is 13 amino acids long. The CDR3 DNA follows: TGTGCCAGCAGCCAGGGACATACAGATACGCAGTATTTT. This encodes CASSQGHTDTQYF.

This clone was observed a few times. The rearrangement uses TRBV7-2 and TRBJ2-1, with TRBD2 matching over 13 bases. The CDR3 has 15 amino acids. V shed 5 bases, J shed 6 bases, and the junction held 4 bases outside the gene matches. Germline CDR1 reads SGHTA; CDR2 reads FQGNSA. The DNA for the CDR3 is TGTGCCAGCAGCGCCCGGACTAGCGGGAGCAATGAGCAGTTCTTC. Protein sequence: CASSARTSGSNEQFF.

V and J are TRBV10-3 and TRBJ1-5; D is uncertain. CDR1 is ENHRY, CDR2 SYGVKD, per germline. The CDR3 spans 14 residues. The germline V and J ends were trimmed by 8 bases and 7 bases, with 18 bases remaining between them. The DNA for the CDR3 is TGTGCCATCGCAATTTCAGGAGATATCCAGCCCCAGCATTTT. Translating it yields CAIAISGDIQPQHF.

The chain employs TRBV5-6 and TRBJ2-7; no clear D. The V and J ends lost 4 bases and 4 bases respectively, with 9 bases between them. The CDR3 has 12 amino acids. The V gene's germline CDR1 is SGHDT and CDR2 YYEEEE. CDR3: CASSQLKYEQYF. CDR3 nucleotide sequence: TGTGCCAGCAGCCAACTCAAATACGAGCAGTACTTC.

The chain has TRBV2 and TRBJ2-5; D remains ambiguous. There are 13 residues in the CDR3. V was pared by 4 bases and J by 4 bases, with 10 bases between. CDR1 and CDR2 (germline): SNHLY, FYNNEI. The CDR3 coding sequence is TGTGCCAGCAGTGTTGGACCGCTAGAGACCCAGTACTTC. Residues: CASSVGPLETQYF.